The source of this TCR beta chain is a study of blood T cell repertoires in COVID-19 (dated by TCRdb to the early 2020s). For the study in its entirety: Samples from collaborators originated in the United States, Italy and Spain and spanned both the acute and convalescent phases of COVID-19. The prospective study material was composed of cDNA or gDNA derived from T cells, B-cell-depleted T cells, or PBMCs. Deeply sampled blood TCRbeta repertoires from subjects exposed to, actively infected with, or recovered from COVID-19 were included in the dataset. The repertoires were released in a freely available public database intended as a resource for research on the immune response to SARS-CoV-2. Samples were obtained from the ongoing ImmuneRACE study (first 160 participants) and from 950 to 1,500 subjects provided by 6 global collaborators. A de-identified subject ID, COVID-19 status, age in years and sex were almost always included in the sample metadata. Where available, HLA class I and class II types were taken from metadata supplied by the sample provider and were not determined by assay-based typing.

What the research found in general, with its limitations: Clinical and demographic metadata were provided uncurated, with the amount varying by source and participant.

The junction shows trimming of 3 bases on V and 8 bases on J, plus 9 bases between the germline ends. Measured from the cysteine to the phenylalanine, the CDR3 is 12 residues long. The entry retains the CDR3 DNA only, 36 bases that are in frame from base 1. As encoded in the germline V gene, CDR1 is SGDLS while CDR2 is YYNGEE. The immunoSEQ Assay, a bias-controlled multiplex PCR, was used to amplify TCRbeta CDR3 regions from genomic DNA. In the authors' own workflow: Within the assay, amplification of reference gene primers was used to estimate how many nucleated cells each sample contained. Sequence reads were collapsed and filtered to measure the absolute abundance of every unique TCRbeta CDR3 rearrangement. For each sample, productive Simpson clonality was calculated by taking the square root of Simpson's diversity index across productive rearrangements. The table comes from immuneACCESS by way of TCRdb, which keeps in-frame sequences with V and J called. Part of the clones is missing from these tables; in studies checked, under half for an unresolved V gene and the rest for unknown reasons. The DNA was the basis for D and trimming; V, J and clone size are from that table. The sample table shows roughly 80,000 clones, and 85% to 90% are seen once. The ten largest clones take up around 13% of the sample.

A remark on this clone: Its binding antigen is unknown. Base qualities are not provided; no much larger clone lies one nucleotide away.

The collaborating institutions used their own protocols to collect whole blood in K2EDTA tubes. For TCRbeta analysis, collaborators shipped samples as frozen whole blood, isolated PBMCs, or DNA extracted from either of those sample types. The source material was peripheral blood. This TCR came from a woman between 70 and 85 years old with acute or convalescent COVID-19. The V and J segments used are TRBV9 and TRBJ2-1, with the D segment identity uncertain. The DNA reads TGTGCCAGCAGCGCCCAGGCCCATGAGCAGTTCTTC. This encodes CASSAQAHEQFF.